The 25 T cell receptor beta chains below come from one sample, sequenced in a study of OX40 agonist ivuxolimab in advanced cancers. Generated by immunoSEQ multiplex PCR, the TCRdb table keeps only in-frame clones and is missing some. This sample yields some 24,000 clones, of which roughly 80% are seen a single time; over 1.1% belongs to the top ten. This sample comprised CD4+ or CD8+ T cells sorted from blood, obtained in a trial of the OX40 agonist ivuxolimab. The receptors originated from an adult with an advanced solid tumor such as melanoma, head and neck, liver or kidney cancer.

The CDR3 nucleotides are TGTGCCAGCAGCGGTGGACAGGGAAGAGCCAAAAACATTCAGTACTTC. Amino acid sequence: CASSGGQGRAKNIQYF. V usage is TRBV9 and J usage is TRBJ2-4; 8 bases align to TRBD1. Germline-derived CDR1 and CDR2 are SGDLS and YYNGEE. The CDR3 is made up of 16 amino acids. The junction had 5 bases not matched to a gene; V was cut back by 3 bases and J by 0 bases.

The chain has TRBV7-2 and TRBJ2-5, with D tentatively TRBD1 or TRBD2 (6 bases each). CDR3 length: 15 residues. The germline V gene encodes CDR1 SGHTA and CDR2 FQGNSA. V gave up 3 bases and J gave up 3 bases, with 14 bases separating them. The CDR3 DNA reads as TGTGCCAGCAGCTTGAGACCCGGGGGCAAAGAGACCCAGTACTTC. It encodes CASSLRPGGKETQYF.

CDR3 amino acids: CASSGRENSPGNTIYF. DNA of the CDR3: TGTGCCAGCAGTGGCCGTGAGAACTCACCCGGAAACACCATATATTTT. The rearrangement joins TRBV28 to TRBJ1-3; D gene uncertain. Looked up from germline, CDR1 is MDHEN and CDR2 is SYDVKM. The CDR3 extends over 16 amino acids. V was pared by 5 bases and J by 4 bases, with 18 bases between. The variable domain in full, completed from reference TRBV28 and TRBJ1-3, reads DVKVTQSSRYLVKRTGEKVFLECVQDMDHENMFWYRQDPGLGLRLIYFSYDVKMKEKGDIPEGYSVSREKKERFSLILESASTNQTSMYLCASSGRENSPGNTIYFGEGSWLTVV.

This clone was detected only a few times. The chain carries TRBV19 and TRBJ1-1; 7 nucleotides match TRBD1. V shed 5 bases and J 9 bases; nucleotides not matched to a gene: 6. This CDR3 spans 12 amino acids. Germline assignment: CDR1 LNHDA and CDR2 SQIVND (reference sequence). CDR3 amino acids: CASSSTTGKAFF. The CDR3, as DNA: TGTGCCAGTAGTTCAACGACAGGGAAAGCTTTCTTT.

This clone occurred a few times. The chain combines TRBV7-2 with TRBJ2-1; 10 bases are a match to TRBD2. The CDR3 covers 15 residues. Germline V gene sequence: CDR1 SGHTA, CDR2 FQGNSA. J lost 5 bases, V lost 2 bases, and 3 bases had no gene match. CDR3 DNA sequence: TGTGCCAGCAGCTTAAGTACTAGCGGGAACAATGAGCAGTTCTTC. It encodes CASSLSTSGNNEQFF.

This clone was recorded once. The chain combines TRBV7-2 with TRBJ1-4; D may be TRBD1 (5 bases). V shed 5 bases and J shed 3 bases, with 10 bases lying between them. The CDR3 covers 14 residues. In germline, CDR1 is SGHTA, CDR2 FQGNSA. The CDR3, as DNA: TGTGCCAGCAGCCGGGGGGTTTCTAATGAAAAACTGTTTTTT. Translated: CASSRGVSNEKLFF.

The chain links TRBV5-1 to TRBJ1-6; TRBD1 matches 8 bases. Trimming cost V 0 bases and J 7 bases; bases outside gene matches: 9. Per the germline V gene, CDR1 is SGHRS and CDR2 is YFSETQ. The CDR3 runs to 17 residues. The CDR3 region has the DNA TGCGCCAGCAGCTTGGAGGTTTCAGGGGGCGTGAATTCACCCCTCCACTTT. Translated, it gives CASSLEVSGGVNSPLHF. Looking up the rest from reference TRBV5-1 and TRBJ1-6 gives the full variable domain: KAGVTQTPRYLIKTRGQQVTLSCSPISGHRSVSWYQQTPGQGLQFLFEYFSETQRNKGNFPGRFSGRQFSNSRSEMNVSTLELGDSALYLCASSLEVSGGVNSPLHFGNGTRLTVT.

The V call is TRBV4-1, the J call TRBJ2-1; no clear D. Trimming cost V 2 bases and J 2 bases, with 13 bases left between them. Germline CDR1 reads MGHRA; CDR2 reads YSYEKL. CDR3 size: 16 residues. CDR3 bases: TGCGCCAGCAGCCAACCGGGCCCCAAGACCTACAATGAGCAGTTCTTC. Its translation: CASSQPGPKTYNEQFF.

This clone occurred once. The V and J genes are TRBV6-6 and TRBJ2-7; D gene ambiguous. Per germline, CDR1 MNHNY and CDR2 SVGAGI (reference sequence). Deletions cut 7 bases from V and 0 bases from J, with 7 bases between. CDR3 length: 12 residues. CDR3 loop: CASNSHSYEQYF. CDR3 in DNA: TGTGCCAGCAATTCCCACTCCTACGAGCAGTACTTC.

The chain carries TRBV18 and TRBJ1-5; no clear D. Trimming stripped 1 base from V and 1 base from J, with 11 bases between. CDR3 length: 16 amino acids. CDR1 is KGHSH and CDR2 is LQKENI in the germline V gene. The CDR3 spells CASSPLPPSSNQPQHF. The CDR3 region has the DNA TGTGCCAGCTCACCACTCCCCCCCTCGAGCAATCAGCCCCAGCATTTT.

This clone occurred once. The chain carries TRBV7-2 and TRBJ2-7, with D tentatively TRBD2 (7 bases). The V and J ends lost 1 base and 7 bases respectively, with 17 bases between them. This CDR3 contains 15 residues. The germline CDR1 and CDR2 sequences are SGHTA and FQGNSA. CDR3 in amino acids: CASSLVGGGGIEQYF. The CDR3 DNA reads TGTGCCAGCAGCTTAGTAGGGGGAGGGGGGATTGAGCAGTACTTC.

The V call is TRBV5-1, the J call TRBJ2-1; 13 nucleotides agree with TRBD2. Germline trimming cut 2 bases from V and 8 bases from J; bases unmatched to any gene: 1. The germline gives CDR1 SGHRS, CDR2 YFSETQ. The CDR3 runs 14 residues. CDR3 sequence reads: CASSFTSGGDEQFF. CDR3 DNA sequence: TGCGCCAGCAGCTTTACTAGCGGGGGGGATGAGCAGTTCTTC. Based on the CDR3 plus reference TRBV5-1 and TRBJ2-1, the full variable domain is KAGVTQTPRYLIKTRGQQVTLSCSPISGHRSVSWYQQTPGQGLQFLFEYFSETQRNKGNFPGRFSGRQFSNSRSEMNVSTLELGDSALYLCASSFTSGGDEQFFGPGTRLTVL.

This clone occurred once. The chain combines TRBV15 with TRBJ2-7; D gene unclear. This CDR3 is built from 15 residues. Germline CDR1 and CDR2: LNHNV and YYDKDF (reference sequence). Trimming took off 0 bases at V and 0 bases at J, with 9 bases between the two ends. CDR3: CATSRDLGGSYEQYF. In DNA form, the CDR3 reads TGTGCCACCAGCAGAGATCTCGGCGGCTCCTACGAGCAGTACTTC.

The rearrangement joins TRBV5-1 to TRBJ1-6, with D possibly matching TRBD1 (6 bases). Germline CDR1 and CDR2: SGHRS and YFSETQ. Trimming removed 4 bases at V and 0 bases at J, with 23 bases between. The CDR3 is 20 residues long. CDR3 in DNA: TGCGCCAGCAGCGCCAAGGACAGCGAGGGGAGAATCTCCTATAATTCACCCCTCCACTTT. Its translation: CASSAKDSEGRISYNSPLHF.

The chain links TRBV28 to TRBJ2-7; TRBD2 matches at 13 bases. Per the germline V gene, CDR1 is MDHEN and CDR2 is SYDVKM. The V segment lost 2 bases and the J segment 7 bases; nucleotides outside the gene matches: 5. The CDR3 spans 15 residues. The CDR3: CASSLPGLAGSEQYF. DNA for the CDR3: TGTGCCAGCAGTTTACCGGGACTAGCGGGATCGGAGCAGTACTTC.

This chain connects TRBV2 to TRBJ2-2; D gene unclear. V lost 2 bases and J lost 2, with 6 bases in between. CDR1 and CDR2 from the germline V gene are SNHLY and FYNNEI. This CDR3 has 14 residues. The CDR3 nucleotides are TGTGCCAGCAGTGAAAGGATAAACACCGGGGAGCTGTTTTTT. Its translation is CASSERINTGELFF. Full variable domain (remainder filled in from reference TRBV2 and TRBJ2-2): EPEVTQTPSHQVTQMGQEVILRCVPISNHLYFYWYRQILGQKVEFLVSFYNNEISEKSEIFDDQFSVERPDGSNFTLKIRSTKLEDSAMYFCASSERINTGELFFGEGSRLTVL.

The chain is built from TRBV7-2 and TRBJ2-1; no firm D call. Trimming pared 5 bases from V and 4 bases from J, leaving 3 bases between. Germline V CDR1 and CDR2: SGHTA, FQGNSA. The CDR3 extends over 11 amino acids. The CDR3 is CASSAYNEQFF. In DNA form, the CDR3 reads TGTGCCAGCAGCGCTTACAATGAGCAGTTCTTC.

The chain carries TRBV6-5 and TRBJ1-4; D call uncertain. In germline, CDR1 is MNHEY, CDR2 SVGAGI. The CDR3 length is 15 residues. V was trimmed by 2 bases and J by 5 bases, leaving 12 bases between them. The CDR3 DNA follows: TGTGCCAGCAGTTACGGTGGACGGCCGAATGAAAAACTGTTTTTT. The encoded protein is CASSYGGRPNEKLFF.

The J gene is TRBJ2-7, the V gene TRBV2, with TRBD1 matching 8 bases. J was trimmed by 4 bases and V by 4 bases; bases with no gene match: 3. Germline values: CDR1 SNHLY, CDR2 FYNNEI. The CDR3 loop spans 13 amino acids. As DNA, the CDR3 is TGTGCCAGCAGTGGACGGACAGGGTACGAGCAGTACTTC. This translates into CASSGRTGYEQYF.

The chain recombines TRBV4-1 with TRBJ2-1, with 9 bases identical to TRBD2. The CDR3 extends over 20 amino acids. J gave up 0 bases and V 2 bases, and 14 bases lay outside the gene matches. In germline, CDR1 is MGHRA, CDR2 YSYEKL. The CDR3 sequence is CASSQPQGVAGASSYNEQFF. The CDR3 DNA follows: TGCGCCAGCAGCCAACCTCAGGGAGTAGCGGGGGCTTCCTCCTACAATGAGCAGTTCTTC.

V and J are TRBV6-1 and TRBJ1-6; D gene unclear. The germline CDR1 and CDR2 sequences are MNHNS and SASEGT. This CDR3 region has 15 residues. Trimming removed 1 base at V and 0 bases at J, with 4 bases between. CDR3: CASSEGSSYNSPLHF. CDR3 nucleotide sequence: TGTGCCAGCAGTGAAGGTTCCTCCTATAATTCACCCCTCCACTTT.

The CDR3 DNA is TGTGCCAGCAGCCCCAGCTTGAGGTCCCACGAGCAGTACTTC. The encoded protein is CASSPSLRSHEQYF. This sequence joins TRBV7-9 and TRBJ2-7; D not certain. The V and J ends lost 5 bases and 5 bases respectively, with 16 bases between them. CDR3 length equals 14 residues. Germline V gene sequence: CDR1 SEHNR, CDR2 FQNEAQ (reference sequence).

The CDR3: CAWSRDRPYGYTF. The CDR3 region has the DNA TGTGCCTGGAGTAGGGACAGGCCCTATGGCTACACCTTC. The chain couples TRBV30 to TRBJ1-2; TRBD1 matches at 8 bases. Trimming cost V 2 bases and J 4 bases; bases outside gene matches: 3. CDR1 is GTSNPN, CDR2 SVGIG, per germline (reference sequence). The CDR3 spans 13 residues.

The chain has TRBV7-2 and TRBJ2-5; no clear D. The CDR3 contains 14 residues. Germline CDR1 and CDR2: SGHTA and FQGNSA. V lost 3 bases, J lost 5 bases, and 13 bases lay in between. CDR3 coding DNA: TGTGCCAGCAGCTTTGGTCGACTGGGCGAGACCCAGTACTTC. Translating gives CASSFGRLGETQYF.

The gene calls are TRBV18 and TRBJ2-2; 13 nucleotides align to TRBD2. V shed 2 bases, J shed 9 bases, and the junction held 6 bases outside the gene matches. From germline, CDR1 is KGHSH and CDR2 LQKENI. CDR3 size: 16 residues. Here the CDR3 DNA reads TGTGCCAGCTCACCAGGACTAGCGGGAGTTGGCAGGGAGCTGTTTTTT. It is translated as CASSPGLAGVGRELFF.